This TCR beta chain was documented in a study of OX40 agonist ivuxolimab in advanced cancers. TCRdb keeps only in-frame clones here, not all; method: immunoSEQ multiplex PCR. Counted here are roughly 56,000 clones, 70% to 90% occurring once; the ten biggest clones make up 0.7% to 0.95%. The CDR3 covers 12 residues. V lost 7 bases and J 3 bases, leaving 9 bases between the germline ends. Per germline, CDR1 SNHLY and CDR2 FYNNEI. The chain is built from TRBV2 and TRBJ2-5; D not resolved. The sample was CD4+ or CD8+ T cells sorted from blood, taken in a trial of the OX40 agonist ivuxolimab. This clonotype originated in an adult with an advanced solid tumor such as melanoma, head and neck, liver or kidney cancer. The chain's CDR3 is CASNWAKETQYF. The CDR3 nucleotides are TGTGCCAGCAACTGGGCAAAAGAGACCCAGTACTTC.